Sequencing of this TCR beta chain was carried out in a study of blood T cells in healthy people across ages. Findings of the study overall: Across samples, TCR beta diversity tracked strongly with naive T cell percentage. A roughly linear fall in TCR beta diversity per million T cells was seen with increasing age.

The CDR3 runs to 14 residues. The V gene's germline CDR1 is SGHTA and CDR2 FQGNSA. V shed 5 bases, J shed 2 bases, and the junction held 5 bases outside the gene matches. Combining a sample-barcoded 5' primer with a J-beta primer mix, a second PCR ran for 7 to 11 cycles. TCRdb re-called the 5' RACE reads through MiXCR, storing one row per CDR3 protein. Among approximately 900,000 distinct CDR3 sequences listed, approximately 49% were seen once. This clonotype was counted many times. The target antigen is unknown. The rearrangement links TRBV7-2 to TRBJ2-7; 8 bases match TRBD2. This receptor was identified in a man aged 25 to 40 in good health. Sequenced sample: blood. The CDR3 DNA sequence: TGTGCCAGCAGCCCGGGACTAGTGGCCTACGAGCAGTACTTC. The encoded protein is CASSPGLVAYEQYF.